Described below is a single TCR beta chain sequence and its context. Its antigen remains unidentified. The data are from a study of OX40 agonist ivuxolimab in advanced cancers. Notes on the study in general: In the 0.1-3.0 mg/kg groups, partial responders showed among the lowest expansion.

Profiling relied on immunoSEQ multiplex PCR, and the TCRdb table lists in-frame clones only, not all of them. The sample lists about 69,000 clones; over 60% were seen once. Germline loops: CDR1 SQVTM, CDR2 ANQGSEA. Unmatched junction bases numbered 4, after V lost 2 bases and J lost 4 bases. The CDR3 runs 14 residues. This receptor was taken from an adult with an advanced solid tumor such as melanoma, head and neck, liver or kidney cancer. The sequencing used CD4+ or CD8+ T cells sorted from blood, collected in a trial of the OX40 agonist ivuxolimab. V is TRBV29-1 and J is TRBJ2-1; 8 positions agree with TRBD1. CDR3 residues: CSVERRGRYNEQFF. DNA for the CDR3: TGCAGCGTTGAACGCAGGGGGCGATACAATGAGCAGTTCTTC.